This T cell receptor beta chain was identified during a study of Graves' ophthalmopathy and Graves' hyperthyroidism. Study-level points and caveats: Sensitivity reached roughly 71% and specificity just under 75% when the model predicted ophthalmopathy progression.

CDR1 SNHLY and CDR2 FYNNEI come from the germline V gene. Trimming left V 5 bases short and J 8 bases short, with 18 bases between. The CDR3 runs 15 residues. Amplified TCR beta CDR3 regions were obtained using RNA transcripts as template. The first-round RT-PCR employed HTBI primers together with the Qiagen OneStep RT-PCR kit. A multiplex PCR was then performed as the second round. TCRdb reprocessed the multiplex PCR reads with MiXCR, giving one entry per CDR3 protein. Of around 600,000 distinct CDR3 sequences in the sample, about two fifths are singletons; the top ten hold roughly 3.5%. Comment on this clonotype: Its antigen is undetermined.

Sequencing was done on a sample of peripheral blood. The sequence came from an adult man with Graves' ophthalmopathy. V usage is TRBV2 and J usage is TRBJ1-4; D not resolved. The CDR3 nucleotides are TGTGCCAGCAGTACCAGACTTCGGGGAGAGGAAAAACTGTTTTTT. Its protein product is CASSTRLRGEEKLFF.